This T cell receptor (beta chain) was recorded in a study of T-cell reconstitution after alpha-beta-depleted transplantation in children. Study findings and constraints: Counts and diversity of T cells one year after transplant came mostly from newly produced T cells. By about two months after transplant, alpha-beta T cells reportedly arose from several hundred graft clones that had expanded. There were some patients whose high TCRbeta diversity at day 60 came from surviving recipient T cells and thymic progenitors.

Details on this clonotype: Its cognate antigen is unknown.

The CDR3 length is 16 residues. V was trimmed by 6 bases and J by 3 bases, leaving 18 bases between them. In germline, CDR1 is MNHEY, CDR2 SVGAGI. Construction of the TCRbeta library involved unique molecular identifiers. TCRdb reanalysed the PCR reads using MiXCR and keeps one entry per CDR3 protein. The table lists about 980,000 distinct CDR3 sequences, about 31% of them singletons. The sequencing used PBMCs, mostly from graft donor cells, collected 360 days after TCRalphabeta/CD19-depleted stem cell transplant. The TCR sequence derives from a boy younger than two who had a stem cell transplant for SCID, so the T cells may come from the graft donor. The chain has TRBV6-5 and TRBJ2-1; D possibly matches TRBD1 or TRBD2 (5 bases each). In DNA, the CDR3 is TGTGCCAGCAGCAACACCAGGGACCCCCTCTACAATGAGCAGTTCTTC. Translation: CASSNTRDPLYNEQFF.